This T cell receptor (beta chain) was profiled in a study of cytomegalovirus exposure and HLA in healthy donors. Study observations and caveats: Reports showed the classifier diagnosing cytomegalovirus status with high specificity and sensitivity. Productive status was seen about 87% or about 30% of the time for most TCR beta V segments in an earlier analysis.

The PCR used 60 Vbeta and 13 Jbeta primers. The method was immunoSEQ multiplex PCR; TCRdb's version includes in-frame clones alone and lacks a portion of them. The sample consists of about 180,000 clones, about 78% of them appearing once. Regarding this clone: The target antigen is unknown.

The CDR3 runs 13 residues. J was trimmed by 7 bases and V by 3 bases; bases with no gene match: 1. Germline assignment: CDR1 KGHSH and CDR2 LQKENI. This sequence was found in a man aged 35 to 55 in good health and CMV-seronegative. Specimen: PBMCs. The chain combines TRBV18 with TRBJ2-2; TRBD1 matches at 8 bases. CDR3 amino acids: CASSPDRVGELFF. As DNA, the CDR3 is TGTGCCAGCTCACCGGACAGGGTCGGGGAGCTGTTTTTT.